What follows are 31 T cell receptor beta chains derived from one specimen sequenced in a study of T cells expressing NK-cell markers. TCRdb reprocessed the 5' RACE reads and stores each CDR3 protein as one record, lacking DNA. The table for this sample gives about 260,000 distinct CDR3 sequences. Material: blood T cells: a sorted CD56 or NKG2C T cell subset, CD4+ or CD8+ T cells, or bulk PBMC T cells (not recorded which). Receptor source: a woman between 18 and 70 years old in good health.

V is TRBV11-3 and J is TRBJ2-1; TCRdb reports TRBD1, a call that lacks DNA to check it against. Germline V gives CDR1 SGHNT, CDR2 YENEEA. The CDR3 length is 15 residues. The CDR3 loop is CASSLGTDPYNEQFF.

This chain joins TRBV12-3 or TRBV12-4 and TRBJ2-3; TCRdb gives TRBD2 as the D gene, but with no DNA this cannot be confirmed. The CDR3 is 17 residues long. CDR3 protein: CASSLAQRVAGANTQYF.

The rearrangement uses TRBV6-5 and TRBJ2-1; the TRBD1 assignment by TCRdb is unverifiable without DNA. Germline V gives CDR1 MNHEY, CDR2 SVGAGI. The CDR3 length is 15 residues. The CDR3 sequence: CASSYLRTEYNEQFF.

V and J are TRBV7-8 and TRBJ1-4. Germline V lookup: CDR1 SGHVS, CDR2 FQNEAQ. This CDR3 contains 12 residues. The CDR3 loop is CASSPQLGKLFF.

The rearrangement links TRBV20-1 to TRBJ1-6. From germline, CDR1 is DFQATT and CDR2 SNEGSKA (reference sequence). This CDR3 contains 11 residues. CDR3 amino acids: CSAARDSPLHF.

The rearrangement uses TRBV12-3 or TRBV12-4 and TRBJ2-1; TCRdb's D gene call, TRBD1, goes unchecked for lack of DNA. The CDR3 extends over 13 amino acids. The CDR3: CASSRRGGAEQFF.

CDR3 region: CASSRGQGGTGELFF. J is TRBJ2-2 and V is TRBV5-6; lacking DNA, the TRBD1 call made by TCRdb goes unchecked. The CDR3 contains 15 residues. Germline V lookup: CDR1 SGHDT, CDR2 YYEEEE.

The gene calls are TRBV5-1 and TRBJ2-1; TCRdb calls TRBD1, which cannot be checked without DNA. CDR3 length: 17 amino acids. Germline-derived CDR1 and CDR2 are SGHRS and YFSETQ. The chain's CDR3 is CASSLVLGGLSYNEQFF.

This chain joins TRBV5-1 and TRBJ2-7; TCRdb returns TRBD1, unconfirmable since there is no DNA. The germline gives CDR1 SGHRS, CDR2 YFSETQ. The CDR3 is 13 residues long. The CDR3 protein is CASSSREGGEQYF. The entire variable domain, with the rest obtained from reference TRBV5-1 and TRBJ2-7, is as follows: KAGVTQTPRYLIKTRGQQVTLSCSPISGHRSVSWYQQTPGQGLQFLFEYFSETQRNKGNFPGRFSGRQFSNSRSEMNVSTLELGDSALYLCASSSREGGEQYFGPGTRLTVT.

CDR3 in amino acids: CATEAEGGRKEKLFF. The chain is built from TRBV7-9 and TRBJ1-4. The CDR3 has 15 residues. The germline gives CDR1 SEHNR, CDR2 FQNEAQ (reference sequence).

This rearrangement joins TRBV29-1 to TRBJ1-2; TCRdb indicates TRBD1, and absent DNA this call remains unverified. The CDR3 spans 14 residues. Germline CDR1 is SQVTM and CDR2 is ANQGSEA. The CDR3 protein is CSVEKGAQNYGYTF.

The chain has TRBV12-3 or TRBV12-4 and TRBJ2-5; as DNA is missing, the TRBD1 call by TCRdb cannot be tested. The CDR3 contains 15 residues. This CDR3 is CASSLDTGARETQYF.

The chain carries TRBV5-1 and TRBJ2-2. CDR1 SGHRS and CDR2 YFSETQ come from the germline V gene. The CDR3 spans 15 residues. The CDR3 protein is CASSLVTSDTGELFF.

The V call is TRBV28, the J call TRBJ1-4. CDR3 length: 12 amino acids. Looked up from germline, CDR1 is MDHEN and CDR2 is SYDVKM. The CDR3 sequence is CASSLRSGKLFF.

This sequence joins TRBV9 and TRBJ1-3; TCRdb picks TRBD1, but there is no DNA to check that call. The germline V gene has CDR1 SGDLS and CDR2 YYNGEE. The CDR3 spans 19 residues. This CDR3 reads CASSARQDTRGLSGNTIYF.

V gene TRBV5-1 combines with J gene TRBJ1-6; TCRdb's D gene call, TRBD1, goes unchecked for lack of DNA. From germline, CDR1 is SGHRS and CDR2 YFSETQ. The CDR3 is 14 amino acids. The CDR3 reads CASTQGQGNSPLHF.

The chain links TRBV19 to TRBJ2-7. Germline V gene data show CDR1 as LNHDA and CDR2 as SQIVND (reference sequence). The CDR3 covers 13 residues. CDR3 loop: CASSIGGGYEQYF. The variable domain in full, with the rest retrieved from reference TRBV19 and TRBJ2-7, is DGGITQSPKYLFRKEGQNVTLSCEQNLNHDAMYWYRQDPGQGLRLIYYSQIVNDFQKGDIAEGYSVSREKKESFPLTVTSAQKNPTAFYLCASSIGGGYEQYFGPGTRLTVT.

This chain links TRBV11-2 with TRBJ2-7. Germline V gene data show CDR1 as SGHAT and CDR2 as FQNNGV. The CDR3 extends over 15 amino acids. CDR3 residues: CASSLELGGSYEQYF.

The chain has TRBV12-3 or TRBV12-4 and TRBJ2-4. The CDR3 totals 16 residues. This CDR3 is CASSLWGNVAKNIQYF.

CDR3 loop: CASSLLADEQFF. The rearrangement joins TRBV5-1 to TRBJ2-1. The V gene's germline CDR1 is SGHRS and CDR2 YFSETQ. This CDR3 has 12 residues.

The chain combines TRBV7-2 with TRBJ2-1; TCRdb's D call, TRBD1, is unchecked because there is no DNA. There are 13 residues in the CDR3. Germline V CDR1 and CDR2: SGHTA, FQGNSA. The CDR3 protein is CASTLDRGNEQFF.

This rearrangement joins TRBV6-5 to TRBJ1-3; TCRdb's D call of TRBD1 is untestable without DNA. This CDR3 region has 17 residues. Germline V gives CDR1 MNHEY, CDR2 SVGAGI. The CDR3 spells CASSYGRTGGHGNTIYF.

The chain links TRBV12-3 or TRBV12-4 to TRBJ1-5. CDR3 length equals 15 residues. CDR3 protein: CASSLVRGDNQPQHF.

CDR3 in amino acids: CASSLLGSDNSPLHF. The rearrangement links TRBV7-3 to TRBJ1-6. This CDR3 spans 15 amino acids. Germline CDR1 SGHTA, CDR2 FQGTGA. Combining the CDR3 with reference TRBV7-3 and TRBJ1-6 gives the whole variable domain GAGVSQTPSNKVTEKGKYVELRCDPISGHTALYWYRQSLGQGPEFLIYFQGTGAADDSGLPNDRFFAVRPEGSVSTLKIQRTERGDSAVYLCASSLLGSDNSPLHFGNGTRLTVT.

The chain links TRBV24-1 to TRBJ2-3. Germline V CDR1 and CDR2: KGHDR, SFDVKD. This CDR3 region has 15 residues. CDR3 amino acids: CATSDLQTPTDTQYF.

The CDR3 sequence is CASSSPSYEQYF. This chain joins TRBV6-2 or TRBV6-3 and TRBJ2-7; TCRdb's assignment of TRBD1 cannot be checked, as there is no DNA. This CDR3 spans 12 amino acids. The germline gives CDR1 MNHEY, CDR2 SVGEGT.

This chain links TRBV7-2 with TRBJ1-6; the D gene TCRdb calls, TRBD1, cannot be checked with no DNA. Germline CDR1 and CDR2: SGHTA and FQGNSA. The CDR3 extends over 13 amino acids. The chain's CDR3 is CASSRDRGSPLHF.

The CDR3 spells CASRRQGEGKNIQYF. The J gene is TRBJ2-4, the V gene TRBV12-3 or TRBV12-4; TCRdb lists TRBD1, though no DNA is available to test this call. The CDR3 extends over 15 amino acids.

The gene calls are TRBV5-5 and TRBJ1-1. Germline CDR1 and CDR2: SGHKS and YYEKEE (reference sequence). This CDR3 has 14 residues. CDR3 loop: CASTEGRVWTEAFF.

The CDR3 is CASSPVVRETQYF. The chain carries TRBV5-1 and TRBJ2-5; there is no DNA to check the TCRdb D call of TRBD2. CDR3 length equals 13 residues. Germline values: CDR1 SGHRS, CDR2 YFSETQ.

The chain joins TRBV25-1 to TRBJ2-5; the D call from TCRdb, TRBD2, cannot be confirmed without DNA. The germline gives CDR1 MGHDK, CDR2 SYGVNS. CDR3 length: 14 amino acids. CDR3 loop: CASSDAGRKETQYF.